This T cell receptor (beta chain) was sequenced in a study of regulatory T cells in long-lasting Graves disease. Time point defined: persistent/refractory GD, antithyroid drugs over 5 years with positive TRAb. PBMC RNA was the source of the TCR library. The guidelines of the American Thyroid Association were the basis for diagnosing Graves' disease. This clonotype appeared many times. Its target is not known. Arm-PCR of CDR3 regions with iRepertoire HTBI primers generated TCR beta libraries. In TCRdb, the multiplex PCR reads were re-called with MiXCR into one record per CDR3 protein. The sample comprises some 420,000 distinct CDR3 sequences, under 25% of which are singletons, and less than 15% rests with the top ten. Study observations and caveats: Favored usage of TRBV28, TRBJ1-2 and TRBJ2-5 was recorded in persistent disease.

V lost 2 bases to trimming and J lost 9 bases, with 16 bases between them. CDR1 MNHEY and CDR2 SVGEGT come from the germline V gene. This CDR3 comprises 14 residues. V is TRBV6-2 or TRBV6-3 and J is TRBJ2-5; D possibly corresponds to TRBD2 (5 bases). Sequencing was performed on peripheral blood mononuclear cells (PBMCs), taken when the disease was refractory, from a patient treated with antithyroid drugs. The receptor was isolated from a female donor with Graves disease. The CDR3, as DNA: TGTGCCAGCAGTTACGGGTCTGGGAGTGAGGCCCAGTACTTC. Translation gives CASSYGSGSEAQYF.